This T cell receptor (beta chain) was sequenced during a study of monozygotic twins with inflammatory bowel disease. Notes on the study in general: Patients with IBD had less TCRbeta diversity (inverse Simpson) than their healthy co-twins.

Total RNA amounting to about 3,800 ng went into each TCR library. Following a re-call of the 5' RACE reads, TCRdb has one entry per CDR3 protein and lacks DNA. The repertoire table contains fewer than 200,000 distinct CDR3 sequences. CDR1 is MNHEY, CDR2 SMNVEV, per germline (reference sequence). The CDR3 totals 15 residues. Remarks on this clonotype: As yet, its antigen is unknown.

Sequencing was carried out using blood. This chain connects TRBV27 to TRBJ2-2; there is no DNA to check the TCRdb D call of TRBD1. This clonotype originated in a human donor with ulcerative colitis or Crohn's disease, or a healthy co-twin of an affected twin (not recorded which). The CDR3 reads CASSPPKVWSGELFF.